This record looks at one T cell receptor beta chain sequence and its context. This entry belongs to a study of identical twins. Germline assignment: CDR1 DFQATT and CDR2 SNEGSKA (reference sequence). This CDR3 contains 13 residues. V gave up 3 bases and J gave up 3 bases; unmatched junction bases: 4. TCRdb used MiXCR to reprocess the 5' RACE reads, holding one entry per CDR3 protein. The data show 450,000 or so distinct CDR3 sequences, 24% seen once. The data also belong to a second study, concerning T cells expressing NK-cell markers.

Sequencing was done on a sample of CD4+ T cells sorted from blood. The TCR was taken from a woman under 30 in good health. J is TRBJ2-7 and V is TRBV20-1; 8 bases align to TRBD2. DNA of the CDR3: TGCAGTGCTAGCCGGGGGGGAGACTACGAGCAGTACTTC. This sequence encodes CSASRGGDYEQYF.